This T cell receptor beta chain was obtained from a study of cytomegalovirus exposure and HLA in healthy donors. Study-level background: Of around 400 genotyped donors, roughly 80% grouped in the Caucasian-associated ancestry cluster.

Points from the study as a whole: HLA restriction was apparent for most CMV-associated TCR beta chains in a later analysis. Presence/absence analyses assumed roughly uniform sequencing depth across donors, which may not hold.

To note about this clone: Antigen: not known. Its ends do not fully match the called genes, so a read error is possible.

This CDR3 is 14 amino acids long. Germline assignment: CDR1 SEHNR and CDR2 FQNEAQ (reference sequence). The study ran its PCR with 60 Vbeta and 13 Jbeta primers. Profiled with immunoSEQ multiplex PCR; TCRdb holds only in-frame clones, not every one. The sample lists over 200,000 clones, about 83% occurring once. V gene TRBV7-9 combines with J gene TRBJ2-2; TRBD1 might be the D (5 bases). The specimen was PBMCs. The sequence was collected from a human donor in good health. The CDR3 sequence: CSSSLEPRAGELFF. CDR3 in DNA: TGTTCCAGCAGCTTAGAACCCAGGGCCGGGGAGCTGTTTTTT.